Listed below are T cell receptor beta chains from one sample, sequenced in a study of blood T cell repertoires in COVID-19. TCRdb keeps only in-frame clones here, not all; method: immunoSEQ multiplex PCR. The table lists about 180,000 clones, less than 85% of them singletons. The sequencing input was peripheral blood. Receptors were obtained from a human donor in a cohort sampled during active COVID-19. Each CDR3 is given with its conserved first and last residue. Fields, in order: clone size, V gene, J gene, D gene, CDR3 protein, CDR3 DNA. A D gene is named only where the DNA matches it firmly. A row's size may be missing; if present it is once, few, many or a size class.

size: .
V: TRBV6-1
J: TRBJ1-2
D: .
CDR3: CASSEHAGSNYGYTF
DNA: TGTGCCAGCAGTGAACACGCAGGGTCCAACTATGGCTACACCTTC

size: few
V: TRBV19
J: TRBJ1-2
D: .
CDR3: CASSIDQGNYGYTF
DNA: TGTGCCAGTAGTATAGATCAGGGGAACTATGGCTACACCTTC

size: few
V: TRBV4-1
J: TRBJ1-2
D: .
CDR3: CASSQAAGLNYGYTF
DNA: TGCGCCAGCAGCCAAGCAGCCGGACTCAACTATGGCTACACCTTC

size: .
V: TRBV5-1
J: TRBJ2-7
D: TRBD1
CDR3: CASSYGTGLGIQFEQYF
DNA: TGCGCCAGCAGCTACGGGACAGGGTTGGGGATCCAATTCGAGCAGTACTTC

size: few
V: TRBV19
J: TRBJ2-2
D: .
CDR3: CASSIGYGGLAGELFF
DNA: TGTGCCAGTAGTATAGGGTACGGGGGGCTCGCCGGGGAGCTGTTTTTT

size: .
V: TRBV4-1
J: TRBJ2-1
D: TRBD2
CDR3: CASSQERGGSSYNEQFF
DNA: TGCGCCAGCAGCCAAGAGCGGGGCGGGAGCTCCTACAATGAGCAGTTCTTC

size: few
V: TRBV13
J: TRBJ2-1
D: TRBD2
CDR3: CASSPGTSGEVRYDEQFF
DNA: TGTGCCAGCAGCCCTGGGACTAGCGGGGAGGTTCGTTACGATGAGCAGTTCTTC

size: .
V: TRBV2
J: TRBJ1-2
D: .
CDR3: CASSGLGGNYGYTF
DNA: TGTGCCAGCAGTGGCCTCGGGGGTAACTATGGCTACACCTTC

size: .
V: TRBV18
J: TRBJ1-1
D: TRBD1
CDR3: CASSPGQNNNGAWAFF
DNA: TGTGCCAGCTCACCGGGACAGAATAACAACGGGGCCTGGGCTTTCTTT

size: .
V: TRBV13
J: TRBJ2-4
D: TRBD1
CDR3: CATATGTGGNIQYF
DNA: TGTGCCACCGCTACCGGGACAGGGGGAAACATTCAGTACTTC

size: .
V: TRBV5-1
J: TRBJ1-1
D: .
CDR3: CASSPEIFTEAFF
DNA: TGCGCCAGCAGCCCCGAGATATTCACTGAAGCTTTCTTT

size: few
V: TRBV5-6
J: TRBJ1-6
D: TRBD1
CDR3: CASSLEGTVNSPLHF
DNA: TGTGCCAGCAGCTTGGAAGGGACAGTGAATTCACCCCTCCACTTT

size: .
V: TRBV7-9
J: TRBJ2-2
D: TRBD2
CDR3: CASSLVGLVDTGELFF
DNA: TGTGCCAGCAGCTTAGTGGGACTAGTAGACACCGGGGAGCTGTTTTTT

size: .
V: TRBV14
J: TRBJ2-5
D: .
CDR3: CASSQELGRGETQYF
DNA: TGTGCCAGCAGCCAAGAACTGGGGCGGGGAGAGACCCAGTACTTC

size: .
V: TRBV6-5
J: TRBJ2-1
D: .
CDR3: CASSPYPYNEQFF
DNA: TGTGCCAGCAGTCCTTATCCGTACAATGAGCAGTTCTTC

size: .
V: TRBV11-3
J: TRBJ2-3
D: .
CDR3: CASSLAPGTDTQYF
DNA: TGTGCCAGCAGCTTAGCCCCCGGCACAGATACGCAGTATTTT

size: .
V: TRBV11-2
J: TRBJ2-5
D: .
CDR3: CASSLGEYQETQYF
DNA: TGTGCCAGCAGCTTAGGAGAGTACCAAGAGACCCAGTACTTC

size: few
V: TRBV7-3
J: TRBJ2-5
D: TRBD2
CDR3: CASSLRLAGSRETQYF
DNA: TGTGCCAGCAGCCTCCGACTAGCGGGGTCACGGGAGACCCAGTACTTC

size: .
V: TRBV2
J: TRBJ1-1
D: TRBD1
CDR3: CASTETGGNTEAFF
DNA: TGTGCCAGCACCGAGACAGGGGGGAACACTGAAGCTTTCTTT

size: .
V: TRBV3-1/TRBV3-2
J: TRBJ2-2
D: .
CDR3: CASSQRGTGELFF
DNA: TGTGCCAGCAGCCAGCGGGGCACCGGGGAGCTGTTTTTT

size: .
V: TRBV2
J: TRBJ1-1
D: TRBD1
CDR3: CADRGDLNTEAFF
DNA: TGTGCTGACAGGGGGGATTTGAACACTGAAGCTTTCTTT

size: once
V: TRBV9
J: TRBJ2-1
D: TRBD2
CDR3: CASSLRTSRDEQFF
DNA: TGTGCCAGCAGCCTGAGGACTAGCCGAGATGAGCAGTTCTTC

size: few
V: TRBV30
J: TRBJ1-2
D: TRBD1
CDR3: CAWSVRGPNYTF
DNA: TGTGCCTGGAGTGTCAGGGGGCCTAACTACACCTTC

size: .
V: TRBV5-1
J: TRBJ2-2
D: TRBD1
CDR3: CASAGTGNGELFF
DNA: TGCGCCAGCGCCGGGACAGGGAACGGGGAGCTGTTTTTT

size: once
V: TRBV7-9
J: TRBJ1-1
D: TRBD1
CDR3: CASIRQGSTEAFF
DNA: TGTGCCAGCATCCGACAGGGGAGCACTGAAGCTTTCTTT

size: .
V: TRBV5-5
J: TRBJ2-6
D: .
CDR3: CASKSAGANVLTF
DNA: TGTGCCAGCAAGAGCGCTGGGGCCAACGTCCTGACTTTC

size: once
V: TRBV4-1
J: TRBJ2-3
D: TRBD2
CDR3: CASSQNSGGRTDTQYF
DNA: TGCGCCAGCAGCCAAAACAGCGGGGGCCGCACAGATACGCAGTATTTT

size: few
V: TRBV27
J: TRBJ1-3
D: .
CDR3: CASSPRGDGRNTIYF
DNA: TGTGCCAGCAGTCCCCGCGGGGACGGTAGAAACACCATATATTTT

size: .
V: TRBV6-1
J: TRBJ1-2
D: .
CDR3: CASSEGAGDIVYGYTF
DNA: TGTGCCAGCAGTGAAGGGGCAGGGGATATCGTCTATGGCTACACCTTC

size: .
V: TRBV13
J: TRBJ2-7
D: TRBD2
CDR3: CASSPGLVGSYEQYF
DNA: TGTGCCAGCAGCCCCGGACTAGTGGGTTCGTACGAGCAGTACTTC

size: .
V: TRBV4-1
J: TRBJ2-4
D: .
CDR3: CASSQLPRGNIQYF
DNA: TGCGCCAGCAGCCAATTACCCAGGGGAAACATTCAGTACTTC

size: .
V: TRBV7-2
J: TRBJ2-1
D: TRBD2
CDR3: CASSLDLAGVNEQFF
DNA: TGTGCCAGCAGCTTAGATTTAGCGGGGGTGAATGAGCAGTTCTTC

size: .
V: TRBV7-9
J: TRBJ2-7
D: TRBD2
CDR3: CASSLGLTRGGSLEQYF
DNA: TGTGCCAGCAGCTTAGGGCTCACGCGGGGGGGCAGTCTCGAGCAGTACTTC

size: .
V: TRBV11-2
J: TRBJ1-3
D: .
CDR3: CASSLPFSGNTIYF
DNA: TGTGCCAGCAGCTTACCGTTCTCTGGAAACACCATATATTTT

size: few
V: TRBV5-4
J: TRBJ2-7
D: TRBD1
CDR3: CASSSATGGDEQYF
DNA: TGTGCCAGCAGCTCGGCGACAGGGGGCGACGAGCAGTACTTC

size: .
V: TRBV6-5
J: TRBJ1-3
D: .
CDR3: CASSYRQAGNTIYF
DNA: TGTGCCAGCAGTTACAGGCAGGCAGGAAACACCATATATTTT

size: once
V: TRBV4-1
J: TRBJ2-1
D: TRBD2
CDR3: CASSQVSSGNEQFF
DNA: TGCGCCAGCAGCCAAGTCTCTAGCGGGAATGAGCAGTTCTTC

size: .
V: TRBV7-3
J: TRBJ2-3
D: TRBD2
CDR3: CASSLTPQGGNTQYF
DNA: TGTGCCAGCAGCTTAACCCCGCAGGGAGGGAATACGCAGTATTTT

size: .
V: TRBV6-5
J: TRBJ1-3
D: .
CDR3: CASKDRYSGNTIYF
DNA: TGTGCCAGTAAAGACAGATACTCTGGAAACACCATATATTTT

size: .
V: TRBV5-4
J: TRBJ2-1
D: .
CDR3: CASSLTGSYNEQFF
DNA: TGTGCCAGCAGCCTCACAGGGTCCTACAATGAGCAGTTCTTC

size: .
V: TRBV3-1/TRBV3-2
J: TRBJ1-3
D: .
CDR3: CASSQEFGENTIYF
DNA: TGTGCCAGCAGCCAAGAATTTGGAGAAAACACCATATATTTT

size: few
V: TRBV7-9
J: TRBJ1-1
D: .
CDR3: CASSLGGSTEAFF
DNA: TGTGCCAGCAGCTTAGGAGGGAGCACTGAAGCTTTCTTT

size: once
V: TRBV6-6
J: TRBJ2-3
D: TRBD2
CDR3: CASTGVGTTPTDTQYF
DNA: TGTGCCAGTACGGGAGTAGGGACTACTCCAACAGATACGCAGTATTTT

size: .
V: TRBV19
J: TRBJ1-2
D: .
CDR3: CASSIIRRGGYTF
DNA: TGTGCCAGTAGTATAATCCGTAGGGGCGGCTACACCTTC

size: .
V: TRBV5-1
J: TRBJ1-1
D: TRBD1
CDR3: CASSVGQALGVFF
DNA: TGCGCCAGCAGCGTTGGACAGGCGCTGGGTGTATTCTTT

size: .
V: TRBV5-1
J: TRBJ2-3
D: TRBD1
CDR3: CASSFGQGPGDTQYF
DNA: TGCGCCAGCAGCTTCGGACAGGGGCCGGGAGATACGCAGTATTTT

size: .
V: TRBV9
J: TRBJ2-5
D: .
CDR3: CASSRGDIQETQYF
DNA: TGTGCCAGCAGCCGGGGGGACATCCAAGAGACCCAGTACTTC

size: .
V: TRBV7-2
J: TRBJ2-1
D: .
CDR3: CASSPVGGTNEQFF
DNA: TGTGCCAGCAGCCCCGTCGGCGGGACCAATGAGCAGTTCTTC

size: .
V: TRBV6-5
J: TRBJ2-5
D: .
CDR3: CASVEQAHKGTQYF
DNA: TGTGCCAGCGTCGAGCAGGCCCATAAAGGGACCCAGTACTTC

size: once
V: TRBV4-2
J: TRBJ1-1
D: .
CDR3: CASSQVWPGNTEAFF
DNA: TGTGCCAGCAGCCAAGTTTGGCCAGGGAACACTGAAGCTTTCTTT

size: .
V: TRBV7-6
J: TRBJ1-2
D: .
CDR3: CASSLAQGTYGYTF
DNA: TGTGCCAGCAGCTTAGCGCAGGGGACCTATGGCTACACCTTC

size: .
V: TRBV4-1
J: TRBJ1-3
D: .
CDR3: CASSSGDSGNTIYF
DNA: TGCGCCAGCAGCTCCGGGGACTCTGGAAACACCATATATTTT

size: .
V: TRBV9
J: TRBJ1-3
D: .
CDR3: CASRTGSGSGNTIYF
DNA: TGTGCCAGCAGAACGGGATCCGGCTCCGGAAACACCATATATTTT

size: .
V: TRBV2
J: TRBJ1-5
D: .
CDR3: CASSAEGAGNSNQPQHF
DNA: TGTGCCAGCAGTGCGGAGGGCGCCGGGAATAGCAATCAGCCCCAGCATTTT

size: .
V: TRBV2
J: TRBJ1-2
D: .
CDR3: CASSAEGDGYTF
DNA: TGTGCCAGCAGTGCCGAGGGGGATGGCTACACCTTC